A single sample gave rise to the 2 T cell receptor beta chains below, sequenced in a study of cytomegalovirus exposure and HLA in healthy donors. Primers included in the PCR were 60 Vbeta and 13 Jbeta primers. Libraries were prepared by immunoSEQ multiplex PCR; TCRdb keeps only in-frame clonotypes and omits some of them. The table includes 160,000 or so clones, over 75% detected once. Material: PBMCs. These receptors were taken from a woman in her twenties or thirties in good health and CMV-seronegative.

The chain carries TRBV7-8 and TRBJ2-2; 9 bases align to TRBD1. Germline lookup yields CDR1 SGHVS and CDR2 FQNEAQ. The ends lost 5 bases at V and 7 bases at J; junction bases unmatched: 11. The CDR3 consists of 16 residues. CDR3: CASSPGTGKIGGELFF. The CDR3 nucleotides are TGTGCCAGCAGCCCCGGGACAGGGAAAATCGGCGGGGAGCTGTTTTTT.

This chain uses TRBV19 with TRBJ2-7; D call uncertain. V lost 3 bases and J 9 bases, leaving 9 bases between the germline ends. There are 11 residues in the CDR3. The germline V gene has CDR1 LNHDA and CDR2 SQIVND (reference sequence). DNA of the CDR3: TGTGCCAGTAGTATCACTGGGCGGCAGTACTTC. It yields the protein CASSITGRQYF.